A selection of T cell receptor beta chains follows, all from one sample in a study of identifying expanded T cells in peripheral blood. Method: immunoSEQ multiplex PCR; TCRdb's copy keeps in-frame clones and lacks some. The sample includes approximately 110,000 clones, about 88% of them seen just once. Source material: blood. Receptors originate from a person aged 18 to 75 in good health. Both conserved end residues are part of each CDR3. The size of a clone is reported for some rows only, either as once, few or many, or as a class for expanded clones.

J,size,V,CDR3
TRBJ1-5,.,TRBV5-4,CASSLGTGNQPQHF
TRBJ2-7,.,TRBV10-1,CASSDSQGAYEQYF
TRBJ1-6,.,TRBV10-3,CAISEDSNSPLHF
TRBJ1-1,.,TRBV27,CASAVGRDTEAFF
TRBJ1-5,.,TRBV5-1,CASSFLPIGNSNQPQHF
TRBJ2-1,.,TRBV18,CASSPASRQGYIQFF
TRBJ1-5,few,TRBV28,CASSPPLGAGQPQHF
TRBJ2-7,.,TRBV4-2,CASSQDVRGLAGGFTYEQYF
TRBJ2-5,.,TRBV5-4,CASSLQGGRQETQYF
TRBJ2-1,.,TRBV7-2,CASSNRRLSYNEQFF
TRBJ2-5,once,TRBV19,CASSQQGAQQETQYF
TRBJ2-7,.,TRBV11-2,CASSSMTGASSYEQYF
TRBJ2-1,.,TRBV6-1,CATSEQFF
TRBJ2-5,.,TRBV5-4,CASSLGLGEWETQYF
TRBJ1-2,.,TRBV29-1,CSVEGEVYGYTF
TRBJ2-5,.,TRBV27,CASSLKRVGETQYF
TRBJ1-2,.,TRBV29-1,CSVEEQGKDGYTF
TRBJ2-5,.,TRBV28,CASKTYGEVVETQYF
TRBJ2-7,few,TRBV27,CASIKRVGQGPHEQYF
TRBJ2-3,.,TRBV2,CASSEAGQRDTQYF
TRBJ2-7,.,TRBV7-2,CASSLWKGYEQYF
TRBJ1-1,few,TRBV29-1,CSVTVRTLNTEAFF
TRBJ1-1,.,TRBV28,CASSLQGGNTEAFF
TRBJ1-1,once,TRBV11-2,CASSFSWGMNTEAFF
TRBJ2-7,.,TRBV7-2,CASSLAAHYEQYF
TRBJ1-2,.,TRBV27,CASSLGPKGGYTF
TRBJ2-2,.,TRBV4-1,CASSQAGTTNTGELFF
TRBJ2-3,.,TRBV7-2,CASHPSGGRGFLDTQYF
TRBJ2-2,.,TRBV7-2,CASSLGQAHTGELFF
TRBJ2-1,.,TRBV5-1,CASSLGAGGSYNEQFF
TRBJ2-5,.,TRBV7-7,CASSLGLAAYPLKETQYF
TRBJ2-3,.,TRBV6-5,CAIRSGDTQYF
TRBJ2-1,.,TRBV7-2,CASSLGYGDEQFF
TRBJ2-1,.,TRBV6-6,CATRTSGGAHNEQFF
TRBJ2-7,.,TRBV5-1,CASSRQGQGTYEQYF
TRBJ2-5,.,TRBV11-2,CASSLTETQYF
TRBJ2-1,.,TRBV15,CATSRFAAGGAYNEQFF
TRBJ2-5,.,TRBV25-1,CASSWGGGETQYF
TRBJ2-2,.,TRBV12-1,CASSSLTGSGELFF
TRBJ2-1,.,TRBV27,CASSPRPSGSYEQFF
TRBJ2-3,.,TRBV11-2,CASSLLTPPTDTQYF
TRBJ1-6,.,TRBV4-1,CASSQDLRGNIGNSPLHF
TRBJ1-2,.,TRBV6-6,CASSYYIAGVYTF
TRBJ2-1,.,TRBV9,CASSVVLAGGQGNEQFF
TRBJ1-1,.,TRBV27,CASSSYLNTEAFF
TRBJ1-5,.,TRBV27,CASSAAGTGDLRPQHF
TRBJ2-5,.,TRBV15,CATSRVWGLGETQYF
TRBJ2-7,.,TRBV7-9,CASKSGQGPYEQYF
TRBJ2-5,.,TRBV4-2,CASRGSGVQETQYF
TRBJ1-3,.,TRBV19,CASSPGGPPGNTIYF
TRBJ1-2,.,TRBV10-3,CATGYGQGHYGYTF
TRBJ1-2,.,TRBV7-8,CASSAYRSTNYGYTF
TRBJ2-1,few,TRBV5-1,CASSLAAEYNEQFF
TRBJ1-1,.,TRBV5-1,CASSRKTGRLSTEAFF
TRBJ2-7,few,TRBV2,CASSDGRSYEQYF
TRBJ2-7,.,TRBV6-5,CASSYSSGLTYEQYF
TRBJ2-5,.,TRBV14,CASSRGQEEETQYF
TRBJ1-1,.,TRBV7-9,CASSSGLNTEAFF